This TCR beta chain was observed in a study of identical twins. Study-wide results and caveats: Zero-insertion results could be subject to partial confounding by invariant MAIT and iNKT cells. Its conclusions, products of cross-sectional statistical analysis, did not come from following the same donors.

Via MiXCR, TCRdb re-called the 5' RACE reads, giving one row per CDR3 protein. The repertoire has 120,000 to 150,000 distinct CDR3 sequences, around 3.4% of them found once; the top ten carry more than 6.5%. The trim removed 5 bases at V and 0 bases at J, leaving 1 base unmatched. Germline CDR1 MNHNS, CDR2 SASEGT. The CDR3 has 15 amino acids. Many counts were recorded for this clonotype. The target antigen is unknown. Sequenced: memory T cells sorted from blood. This clonotype originated in a man younger than 30 in good health. The chain employs TRBV6-1 and TRBJ1-3; 10 positions match TRBD1. CDR3: CASSRTGGSGNTIYF. The CDR3 DNA follows: TGTGCCAGCAGTCGGACAGGGGGCTCTGGAAACACCATATATTTT.